There are a few counts of the clone carrying this TCR beta chain. The target antigen is unknown. MiXCR, applied by TCRdb to the reads, yields one record per CDR3 protein. The table lists approximately 260,000 distinct CDR3 sequences, about 20% of them singletons. The data stem from a study of T cell repertoires in cytomegalovirus infection. About the study: Selected CMV epitopes included recently identified HLA-C-restricted ones as well as well-studied HLA-B-restricted ones. From public TCR beta signatures came an indication of both CMV infection and matching HLA type. Overall study findings and caveats: Across the ex vivo response, the dominant clonotypes were HLA-C-restricted CMV-specific TCR beta clonotypes. Identification of carriers of CMV plus the relevant HLA was performed using cumulative public TCR beta family frequency.

J lost 8 bases, V lost 5 bases, and 10 bases had no gene match. The CDR3 runs to 14 residues. The germline V gene has CDR1 MDHEN and CDR2 SYDVKM. V is TRBV28 and J is TRBJ1-2; TRBD1 agrees at 8 bases. This specimen was cultured PBMCs, taken from culture after CMV antigen stimulation. The clonotype originates from a human donor in good health (CMV status not recorded). Some clones in this sample may be carry-over from other donors' samples. The CDR3 DNA sequence: TGTGCCAGCAGTACCTCAGGGGGCGCGGGGGGCTACACCTTC. Translated, it gives CASSTSGGAGGYTF.